The 7 T cell receptor beta chains below were found in one sample sequenced in a study of vaccination and CD4 T cells after COVID-19. The treatment was: approximately nine-day PBMC culture with coronavirus spike peptide pools or control peptides (ViraFEST assay). The unexposed donor gave CD4+ T cells before the COVID-19 pandemic (2011-2018). The Oncomine TCR Beta short-read assay was applied to DNA of cultured CD4+ T cells. TCRdb processed the PCR reads anew with MiXCR; each CDR3 protein has one entry. The sample has about 2,500 distinct CDR3 sequences; around 39% are singletons. These receptors are not linked to any known antigen. Specimen: CD4+ T cells from blood, cultured in vitro. The receptors were sampled from a human donor in good health.

The genes are TRBV27 and TRBJ2-5, with 9 bases identical to TRBD2. This CDR3 region has 14 residues. V was pared by 4 bases and J by 3 bases, with 3 bases of the junction left unmatched. Germline V gene sequence: CDR1 MNHEY, CDR2 SMNVEV (reference sequence). In nucleotides, the CDR3 is TGTGCCAGCAGTTCGGCGGGGGGGGAAGAGACCCAGTACTTC. Amino acids: CASSSAGGEETQYF.

V is TRBV20-1 and J is TRBJ2-1, with TRBD2 as a possible D gene (7 bases). Per germline, CDR1 DFQATT and CDR2 SNEGSKA (reference sequence). V lost 0 bases, J lost 5 bases, and 17 bases lay in between. The CDR3 sequence is 16 residues long. The CDR3 DNA is TGCAGTGCTAGAGATCTTAGGGGGAGGGCCAACAATGAGCAGTTCTTC. Translated: CSARDLRGRANNEQFF.

This clonotype was detected a few times. The chain has TRBV6-1 and TRBJ2-2; 7 nucleotides agree with TRBD1. Germline CDR1 is MNHNS and CDR2 is SASEGT. The junction had 12 bases not matched to a gene; V was cut back by 6 bases and J by 5 bases. The CDR3 covers 16 residues. The CDR3 spells CASSPYQGVGTGELFF. The CDR3 bases are TGTGCCAGCAGCCCTTATCAGGGGGTGGGTACCGGGGAGCTGTTTTTT.

The chain recombines TRBV6-5 with TRBJ2-7; D is uncertain. CDR1 and CDR2 from the germline V gene are MNHEY and SVGAGI. The CDR3 is 15 amino acids. Trimming pared 0 bases from V and 2 bases from J, leaving 11 bases between. DNA of the CDR3: TGTGCCAGCAGTTACTCGAGACTGGGCCCCTACGAGCAGTACTTC. Its translation: CASSYSRLGPYEQYF.

The rearrangement joins TRBV28 to TRBJ2-1; 9 bases line up with TRBD2. In germline, CDR1 is MDHEN, CDR2 SYDVKM. Germline trimming cut 2 bases from V and 14 bases from J; bases unmatched to any gene: 7. CDR3 length: 13 residues. This chain's CDR3 is CASSLLREGREFF. The DNA for the CDR3 is TGTGCCAGCAGTTTACTGCGGGAGGGTCGGGAGTTCTTC.

J is TRBJ1-2 and V is TRBV5-6; D is ambiguous. The CDR3 runs to 14 residues. The V and J ends lost 1 base and 4 bases respectively, with 11 bases between them. From germline, CDR1 is SGHDT and CDR2 YYEEEE. The chain's CDR3 is CASSLMPPPYGYTF. The CDR3 nucleotides read TGTGCCAGCAGCTTGATGCCACCCCCCTATGGCTACACCTTC.

This clonotype was recorded a few times. This chain links TRBV2 with TRBJ2-3, with D possibly matching TRBD2 (7 bases). V lost 4 bases to trimming and J lost 3 bases, with 17 bases between them. The CDR3 consists of 16 residues. From germline, CDR1 is SNHLY and CDR2 FYNNEI. This chain's CDR3 is CASSVGGGRVTDTQYF. The CDR3, as DNA: TGTGCCAGCAGTGTAGGGGGGGGCAGGGTAACAGATACGCAGTATTTT.